This T cell receptor (beta chain) originates from a study of blood T cell repertoires in COVID-19. Germline V gives CDR1 KGHSH, CDR2 LQKENI. V was pared by 3 bases and J by 4 bases, with 6 bases of the junction left unmatched. This CDR3 spans 17 amino acids. As originally analysed: Amplification from reference gene primers served as the basis for estimated nucleated cell counts. Libraries were prepared by immunoSEQ multiplex PCR; TCRdb keeps only in-frame clonotypes and omits some of them. V and J calls plus clone size are reproduced from that table; the DNA served to infer D and trimming. The repertoire holds roughly 350,000 clones, around 90% seen once, with approximately 17% in the top ten. Cohorts were determined from participant-reported clinical history.

The sequenced sample was PBMCs or T cells enriched from blood (not recorded which). The source of this sequence is a woman in her thirties who had recovered from COVID-19. The chain couples TRBV18 to TRBJ2-6, with 10 bases lining up with TRBD1. The CDR3 loop is CASSPRQGAEGANVLTF. For the CDR3, the DNA is TGTGCCAGCTCACCCCGACAGGGGGCGGAGGGGGCCAACGTCCTGACTTTC.